This TCR beta chain was documented in a study of T cells in Graves' hyperthyroidism and ophthalmopathy. The study's findings and limits: Using 13 V-J features, a model discriminated ophthalmopathy from stable hyperthyroidism.

CDR1 and CDR2 (germline): SQVTM, ANQGSEA. The CDR3 runs 13 residues. Trimming left V 1 base short and J 6 bases short, with 12 bases between. Amplification of TCR beta CDR3 regions used RNA as the template. The HTBI set primed first-round TCR CDR3 RT-PCR. One entry per CDR3 protein, called by TCRdb with MiXCR from the multiplex PCR reads. The table lists some 320,000 distinct CDR3 sequences, approximately 14% of them singletons. In the case of this clonotype: What it binds is not known.

This TCR was recovered from a woman aged 40 to 50 with Graves' ophthalmopathy. The specimen was blood. The genes are TRBV29-1 and TRBJ1-2; TRBD1 might be the D (5 bases). CDR3 sequence reads: CSVEGGPSDGYTF. The CDR3 region has the DNA TGCAGCGTTGAAGGGGGCCCCTCGGATGGCTACACCTTC.